This TCR beta chain was found in a study of cytomegalovirus exposure and HLA in healthy donors. Findings of the study overall: Highly shared variants forming one cluster were likely a sequencing artifact. The study flagged fewer than 200 TCR beta chains as cytomegalovirus-associated.

This clone was observed a handful of times. What it binds is not known. The PCR used 60 Vbeta and 13 Jbeta primers. The protocol was immunoSEQ multiplex PCR, while the TCRdb copy is restricted to in-frame clones and leaves out a portion. The table includes around 100,000 clones, roughly 74% detected once. Losses at the gene ends were 4 bases for V and 2 bases for J; bases not matched to a gene: 2. Germline CDR1 LGHNT, CDR2 FRNRAP. The CDR3 sequence is 15 residues long. The chain is built from TRBV12-5 and TRBJ1-3; 10 nucleotides line up with TRBD1. Sequences were obtained from PBMCs. This TCR derives from a woman aged 40 to 55 in good health and CMV-seronegative. As DNA, the CDR3 is TGTGCTAGTGGTTACGGGACAGGGGCTGGAAACACCATATATTTT. Translation: CASGYGTGAGNTIYF. Complete variable domain (other parts from reference TRBV12-5 and TRBJ1-3): DARVTQTPRHKVTEMGQEVTMRCQPILGHNTVFWYRQTMMQGLELLAYFRNRAPLDDSGMPKDRFSAEMPDATLATLKIQPSEPRDSAVYFCASGYGTGAGNTIYFGEGSWLTVV.